The T cell receptor (beta chain) described here comes from a study of post-analysis software for immune sequencing data (dated by TCRdb to between 2015 and 2017). Context from the whole study: The recorded disease courses included relapsing-remitting, secondary progressive and progressive-relapsing multiple sclerosis, and some patients had no subtype annotation. The patient repertoires were compared against 11 previously published healthy control repertoires obtained from donors aged about 6 to 28 years. A subset of samples was prepared in parallel using single-end sample barcoding, then pooled and co-amplified after Illumina adapter ligation. General study outcomes and caveats: About 5 TRBV segments, including TRBV5-6, TRBV5-1 and TRBV20-1, were significantly more frequent in patients than controls. The control group was slightly older than the multiple sclerosis patient group. Normalized Chao1 diversity was significantly lower in multiple sclerosis patients than controls, suggesting substantial peripheral T-cell clonal expansion. Direct clustering with F measure revealed strong co-clustering of samples prepared in the same batch, which led to a batch-effect correction.

Ends trimmed: V by 6 bases, J by 4 bases; bases unmatched to a gene: 4. The CDR3, cysteine through phenylalanine, is 12 amino acids long. Only the CDR3 part of the read is kept: 36 bases, read in frame from the first base. The CDR1 and CDR2 encoded by the germline V gene (reference sequence) are DFQATT and SNEGSKA. This clonotype has more than one count but fewer than ten. Its antigen is not yet known. No much larger clonotype is one base removed from it; base qualities were not supplied. Library construction relied on PCR. The sample was run on an Illumina HiSeq 2500. Unique molecular identifiers were incorporated into TCR beta cDNA libraries to reduce PCR and sequencing biases. Every 1 to 10 million input T cells yielded roughly 0.5 million cDNA molecules, meaning each molecule approximated one T cell. The patient libraries were prepared and sequenced with the same protocol used for the earlier healthy control dataset. Within a given batch, samples were prepared together, multiplexed and sequenced on the same HiSeq lane. The paper's processing steps were these. Raw barcoded reads were processed with MIGEC, and single-read molecular identifier groups were discarded before consensus assembly and CDR3 extraction. VDJtools was used for post-analysis of the clonotype tables, with diversity normalized by down-sampling every dataset to the smallest sample size. In repertoire overlap clustering, CDR3 amino acid sequences, but not nucleotide sequences, were matched to correct batch-related cross-sample contamination. TCRdb reanalyzed the raw reads on its own, using fastp at Q25 for trimming and MiXCR for clone calling, and kept in-frame beta chains. All rows with the same CDR3 protein become a single entry with the most common DNA and genes. These V and J calls originate from TCRdb's pipeline instead of the authors' own analysis. The sample yields around 710,000 distinct CDR3 sequences; under 60% were counted once. The biggest ten clones account for just under 5% of the sample.

TCR beta repertoires were profiled from peripheral blood of about a dozen young patients with multiple sclerosis to demonstrate the VDJtools post-analysis software. The patients with multiple sclerosis were children and adolescents between about 6 and 17 years of age. The TCR was taken from a girl between 10 and 17 years old with multiple sclerosis. The chain couples TRBV20-1 to TRBJ1-2, and 8 junctional nucleotides match TRBD1. Sequences were obtained from blood. The CDR3 in this case is CSARTGFYGYTF. The nucleotides read TGCAGTGCAAGGACAGGGTTCTATGGCTACACCTTC.